This T cell receptor (beta chain) derives from a study of shared clonotypes between healthy human individuals. General study points: Relative to clonotypes present in all four donors, those not shared had lower generation probabilities.

CDR1 is SGHDN, CDR2 FVKESK, per germline. V gave up 4 bases and J gave up 4 bases, with 8 bases separating them. The CDR3 covers 14 residues. As regards this clone: Antigen unknown.

Division of CD4+ cells produced a CD45RA+ naive subset and a CD45RA-negative memory subset. Measured with immunoSEQ multiplex PCR; TCRdb has only the in-frame clones, and not every one. The sample holds some 2,000,000 clones, more than 90% seen once. The rearrangement links TRBV14 to TRBJ1-6; D gene uncertain. The source is a man between 18 and 29 years old in good health. Sample: naive CD4+ T cells sorted from blood. Subset meaning: CD45RA+ positively selected. The chain's CDR3 is CASSRLGYNSPLHF. CDR3 bases: TGTGCCAGCAGCCGCTTAGGATATAATTCACCCCTCCACTTT. Drawing the rest from reference TRBV14 and TRBJ1-6, the complete variable domain is EAGVTQFPSHSVIEKGQTVTLRCDPISGHDNLYWYRRVMGKEIKFLLHFVKESKQDESGMPNNRFLAERTGGTYSTLKVQPAELEDSGVYFCASSRLGYNSPLHFGNGTRLTVT.